These 21 T cell receptor beta chains were all obtained from the same sample, sequenced in a study of cytomegalovirus exposure and HLA in healthy donors. The PCR contained 60 Vbeta and 13 Jbeta primers. Sequencing used immunoSEQ multiplex PCR; TCRdb keeps in-frame clones, though not all of them. The profile shows hundreds of thousands of clones, approximately 82% of them singletons. Specimen: PBMCs. The receptor set was obtained from a male donor in good health and CMV-seronegative.

This sequence joins TRBV19 and TRBJ2-2, with 10 positions matching TRBD2. This CDR3 has 14 residues. J was trimmed by 11 bases and V by 8 bases; bases with no gene match: 11. The germline CDR1 and CDR2 sequences are LNHDA and SQIVND (reference sequence). CDR3 sequence (DNA): TGTGCCAGTTCTAGCGGGAGCGGGCTCATAGAGCTGTTTTTT. It yields the protein CASSSGSGLIELFF.

This clone occurred once. Here the CDR3 reads CASSEGTGDGYTF. CDR3 coding DNA: TGTGCCAGCAGTGAGGGGACAGGGGATGGCTACACCTTC. The gene calls are TRBV25-1 and TRBJ1-2; 10 bases are a match to TRBD1. The V gene's germline CDR1 is MGHDK and CDR2 SYGVNS. The CDR3 is made up of 13 amino acids. The V gene end was trimmed by 3 bases and the J gene end by 6 bases; junction bases not matched to a gene: 1.

The genes are TRBV5-1 and TRBJ2-5; D is undetermined. The V gene's germline CDR1 is SGHRS and CDR2 YFSETQ. There are 16 residues in the CDR3. The germline V and J ends were trimmed by 3 bases and 4 bases, with 19 bases remaining between them. The chain's CDR3 is CASSSSSRTTGETQYF. The CDR3 DNA follows: TGCGCCAGCAGCTCATCCTCTAGAACAACGGGAGAGACCCAGTACTTC.

The chain couples TRBV6-5 to TRBJ2-1; a possible D gene is TRBD1 (6 bases). V was pared by 0 bases and J by 7 bases, with 13 bases between. From germline, CDR1 is MNHEY and CDR2 SVGAGI. The CDR3 is 15 residues long. Written as DNA, the CDR3 is TGTGCCAGCAGTTACTCGAGGTATCAGGGGAATGAGCAGTTCTTC. This gives the protein CASSYSRYQGNEQFF.

The sample holds one count of this clone. The chain has TRBV12-1 and TRBJ2-5; TRBD2, the table's D call, was not compared with the DNA. The end of the DNA is better explained by TRBJ2-7, so the J call may be wrong. TRBV12-1 is tagged as a pseudogene. This CDR3 has 11 residues. The CDR3, as DNA: TGTGCCATTCAATATGAGTACGAGCAGTACTTC. Protein: CAIQYEYEQYF.

The chain recombines TRBV4-3 with TRBJ2-2; 8 bases map to TRBD2. The V gene end was trimmed by 3 bases and the J gene end by 7 bases; junction bases not matched to a gene: 10. The CDR3 is 16 amino acids. Germline values: CDR1 LGHNA, CDR2 YSLEER. CDR3 protein: CASSQASGTRNGELFF. The DNA of the CDR3 is TGCGCCAGCAGCCAGGCGTCCGGGACTAGAAACGGGGAGCTGTTTTTT.

The genes are TRBV9 and TRBJ2-6, with TRBD2 matching over 8 bases. The CDR3 has 16 residues. From germline, CDR1 is SGDLS and CDR2 YYNGEE. The V gene end was trimmed by 4 bases and the J gene end by 4 bases; junction bases not matched to a gene: 7. The CDR3 protein is CASSTLGGAGANVLTF. CDR3 nucleotides: TGTGCCAGCAGCACCCTCGGGGGGGCCGGGGCCAACGTCCTGACTTTC.

The chain uses TRBV4-1 and TRBJ2-1, with 12 bases identical to TRBD2. V shed 0 bases and J 11 bases; nucleotides not matched to a gene: 14. This CDR3 is built from 18 residues. Germline V gives CDR1 MGHRA, CDR2 YSYEKL. The CDR3 bases are TGCGCCAGCAGCCAAGATCCCCCCCCCACTAGCGGGAGGAGAAAGCAGTTCTTC. The encoded protein is CASSQDPPPTSGRRKQFF.

This clone was seen a handful of times. The chain couples TRBV4-1 to TRBJ2-7; 9 nucleotides match TRBD2. V lost 0 bases and J lost 1; bases outside the gene matches: 7. Germline V lookup: CDR1 MGHRA, CDR2 YSYEKL. The CDR3 has 17 amino acids. CDR3 sequence reads: CASSQDRPSGASYEQYF. CDR3 bases: TGCGCCAGCAGCCAAGATCGTCCTAGCGGGGCGTCCTACGAGCAGTACTTC.

CDR3 in DNA: TGTGCCAGTAGTTGGCAGGGGGTCTCCGGGGAGCTGTTTTTT. Encoded protein: CASSWQGVSGELFF. This chain links TRBV19 with TRBJ2-2; 7 bases map to TRBD1. The germline V gene has CDR1 LNHDA and CDR2 SQIVND (reference sequence). Trimming cost V 5 bases and J 6 bases; bases outside gene matches: 6. CDR3 length: 14 residues.

The chain links TRBV29-1 to TRBJ1-2; D is perhaps TRBD1 (5 bases). The CDR3 covers 14 residues. CDR1 and CDR2 from the germline V gene are SQVTM and ANQGSEA. Trimming took off 3 bases at V and 4 bases at J, with 15 bases between the two ends. The CDR3 spells CSVDRSGLGYGYTF. The CDR3, as DNA: TGCAGCGTTGATCGCTCGGGACTGGGCTATGGCTACACCTTC.

The J gene is TRBJ2-1, the V gene TRBV19; 7 bases match TRBD1. Looked up from germline, CDR1 is LNHDA and CDR2 is SQIVND (reference sequence). The CDR3 sequence is 15 residues long. Trimming took 6 bases from V and 4 from J; bases not matched to a gene: 9. The CDR3 DNA reads TGTGCCAGTAGCACCGGGACAGACGCTTACAATGAGCAGTTCTTC. It translates to CASSTGTDAYNEQFF.

This clone occurred once. The chain couples TRBV7-3 to TRBJ2-7; D is unresolved. This CDR3 has 15 amino acids. Trimming stripped 5 bases from V and 2 bases from J, with 16 bases between. The germline gives CDR1 SGHTA, CDR2 FQGTGA. CDR3 amino acids: CASSHIRNSTYEQYF. CDR3 DNA sequence: TGTGCCAGCAGCCATATAAGAAACAGTACCTACGAGCAGTACTTC.

The V call is TRBV6-5, the J call TRBJ1-1, with D tentatively TRBD1 (5 bases). V lost 5 bases and J 6 bases, leaving 13 bases between the germline ends. This CDR3 region has 13 residues. Per the germline V gene, CDR1 is MNHEY and CDR2 is SVGAGI. CDR3 sequence reads: CASSKLGVPEAFF. Written as DNA, the CDR3 is TGTGCCAGCAGTAAGTTAGGGGTCCCTGAAGCTTTCTTT.

This chain joins TRBV5-4 and TRBJ2-2; 15 bases fit TRBD2. The trim removed 4 bases at V and 3 bases at J, leaving 7 bases unmatched. From germline, CDR1 is SGHNT and CDR2 YYREEE (reference sequence). The CDR3 is 18 amino acids. The CDR3 DNA reads as TGTGCCAGCAGCCCAGGACTAGCGGGAGGGCCGGACACCGGGGAGCTGTTTTTT. This sequence encodes CASSPGLAGGPDTGELFF.

The chain is built from TRBV5-6 and TRBJ2-7, with 7 bases aligning to TRBD1. Trimming cost V 2 bases and J 3 bases; bases outside gene matches: 5. CDR3 length equals 14 residues. CDR1 is SGHDT, CDR2 YYEEEE, per germline. The CDR3 loop is CASSFRDRLYEQYF. The CDR3 DNA reads as TGTGCCAGCAGCTTTAGGGACAGACTCTACGAGCAGTACTTC.

V is TRBV7-9 and J is TRBJ2-7, with a possible D match to TRBD2 (6 bases). The germline V gene encodes CDR1 SEHNR and CDR2 FQNEAQ (reference sequence). V lost 1 base and J 4 bases, leaving 17 bases between the germline ends. CDR3 length: 16 residues. The CDR3 nucleotides are TGTGCCAGCAGCTTAGTAGCGGCCAGAGCAGGGTACGAGCAGTACTTC. This translates into CASSLVAARAGYEQYF.

This clone was seen more than once but under ten times. This chain links TRBV12-5 with TRBJ2-2; TRBD1 matches 9 bases. The CDR3 is made up of 14 amino acids. Germline CDR1 and CDR2: LGHNT and FRNRAP. With 2 bases clipped from V and 6 bases from J, the junction kept 1 base outside the gene matches. Written as DNA, the CDR3 is TGTGCTAGTGGTTTGACAGGGGGCCCCGGGGAGCTGTTTTTT. Translation gives CASGLTGGPGELFF.

V is TRBV5-4 and J is TRBJ2-3, with 10 bases identical to TRBD2. CDR3 length: 16 residues. V dropped 3 bases and J dropped 5; count of bases not matched to a gene: 9. Germline lookup yields CDR1 SGHNT and CDR2 YYREEE (reference sequence). The CDR3 reads CASSSRTSGTGDTQYF. For the CDR3, the DNA is TGTGCCAGCAGCTCACGGACTAGCGGAACCGGAGATACGCAGTATTTT.

V is TRBV28 and J is TRBJ1-1, with D possibly matching TRBD1 (5 bases). The CDR3 loop spans 16 amino acids. The germline CDR1 and CDR2 sequences are MDHEN and SYDVKM. Trimming took 7 bases from V and 1 from J, leaving 19 bases between them. The CDR3 protein is CASISPPGGGNTEAFF. The DNA for the CDR3 is TGTGCCAGCATCTCACCCCCCGGGGGGGGGAACACTGAAGCTTTCTTT.

Only one count was recorded for this clone. V usage is TRBV5-1 and J usage is TRBJ2-7, with 7 bases identical to TRBD1. Germline loops: CDR1 SGHRS, CDR2 YFSETQ. This CDR3 region has 14 residues. The junction had 6 bases not matched to a gene; V was cut back by 4 bases and J by 2 bases. As DNA, the CDR3 is TGCGCCAGCAGCCAGGACAGGCCACCCTACGAGCAGTACTTC. It codes for CASSQDRPPYEQYF.